The next 10 T cell receptor beta chains were all read from a single sample in a study of blood T cell repertoires in COVID-19. Clones were sequenced by immunoSEQ multiplex PCR, and TCRdb holds only the in-frame ones, with some missing. The sample records nearly 95,000 clones, roughly 87% being singletons. The sequencing sample was made of peripheral blood. The receptor source for this set is a woman aged 80 or older with acute or convalescent COVID-19.

The J gene is TRBJ2-3, the V gene TRBV30, with a weak D call TRBD2 (5 bases). V gave up 1 base and J gave up 4 bases, with 18 bases separating them. The CDR3 consists of 16 residues. Looked up from germline, CDR1 is GTSNPN and CDR2 is SVGIG (reference sequence). CDR3 bases: TGTGCCTGGAGTGGAACTAGTCCCCACCGGGCAGATACGCAGTATTTT. It specifies CAWSGTSPHRADTQYF.

The chain uses TRBV19 and TRBJ2-6, with D perhaps matching TRBD1 (6 bases). V gave up 10 bases and J gave up 2 bases, with 12 bases separating them. The CDR3 is 14 residues long. The germline gives CDR1 LNHDA, CDR2 SQIVND (reference sequence). CDR3 sequence: CATADSAGANVLTF. The CDR3 coding sequence is TGTGCCACCGCGGACAGCGCTGGGGCCAACGTCCTGACTTTC.

The chain uses TRBV6-4 and TRBJ2-7; 7 bases match TRBD1. Germline CDR1 is MRHNA and CDR2 is SNTAGT. V shed 7 bases, J shed 7 bases, and the junction held 16 bases outside the gene matches. CDR3 length equals 15 residues. The CDR3 is CASTTPEQGTGEQYF. The DNA of the CDR3 is TGTGCCAGCACCACCCCGGAACAGGGGACGGGGGAGCAGTACTTC.

The chain carries TRBV5-1 and TRBJ1-5; 7 bases fit TRBD1. Germline loops: CDR1 SGHRS, CDR2 YFSETQ. The CDR3 spans 14 residues. Trimming removed 4 bases from V and 2 bases from J; junction bases left unmatched: 3. The DNA of the CDR3 is TGCGCCAGCAGCCTGGGGACAGGCAATCAGCCCCAGCATTTT. This gives the protein CASSLGTGNQPQHF.

The chain recombines TRBV5-8 with TRBJ2-7; a weak D match, TRBD2 (5 bases). The CDR3 extends over 15 amino acids. From germline, CDR1 is SGHTS and CDR2 YDEGEE. The V end was cut by 2 bases, the J end by 0 bases, with 12 bases between. In DNA form, the CDR3 reads TGTGCCAGCAGCTTTGTGCGGGCCAGCTCCTACGAGCAGTACTTC. Protein sequence: CASSFVRASSYEQYF.

This chain joins TRBV28 and TRBJ1-2; 7 bases map to TRBD1. V lost 7 bases to trimming and J lost 5 bases; unmatched junction nucleotides: 10. Germline-derived CDR1 and CDR2 are MDHEN and SYDVKM. This CDR3 comprises 14 residues. The DNA of the CDR3 is TGTGCCAGCATCGAACCCGGGACAGTTTATGGCTACACCTTC. Protein: CASIEPGTVYGYTF.

The rearrangement uses TRBV4-1 and TRBJ2-3, with 11 bases fitting TRBD2. V lost 4 bases, J lost 2 bases, and 8 bases stayed unmatched. Germline CDR1 reads MGHRA; CDR2 reads YSYEKL. The CDR3 runs to 17 residues. The CDR3 DNA sequence: TGCGCCAGCAGCCCCCCCGAGGGACTAGCGGTCACAGATACGCAGTATTTT. Translation: CASSPPEGLAVTDTQYF.

This chain uses TRBV27 with TRBJ2-5, with 7 nucleotides matching TRBD2. This CDR3 contains 14 residues. Germline CDR1 is MNHEY and CDR2 is SMNVEV (reference sequence). The V gene end was trimmed by 4 bases and the J gene end by 2 bases; junction bases not matched to a gene: 4. CDR3 protein: CASSSSGLQETQYF. DNA for the CDR3: TGTGCCAGCAGTTCTAGCGGATTACAAGAGACCCAGTACTTC.

The chain carries TRBV5-1 and TRBJ2-7; D perhaps matches TRBD2 (6 bases). V was pared by 4 bases and J by 5 bases, with 10 bases between. This CDR3 comprises 12 residues. Germline CDR1 is SGHRS and CDR2 is YFSETQ. The CDR3 here is CASSRSGDEQYF. The CDR3 bases are TGCGCCAGCAGCAGGTCGGGGGACGAGCAGTACTTC.

The rearrangement links TRBV29-1 to TRBJ2-2; D unresolved. V lost 4 bases, J lost 6 bases, and 9 bases lay in between. CDR1 and CDR2 (germline): SQVTM, ANQGSEA. The CDR3 is 12 amino acids. The DNA of the CDR3 is TGCAGCGTTGCAGATCGTCCCGGGGAGCTGTTTTTT. It encodes CSVADRPGELFF.